This T cell receptor (beta chain) is from a study of T cell responses to AZD1222 COVID-19 vaccine. Study-level results: Among those given AZD1222, only five or six were seropositive at baseline. It should be noted that donors were predominantly white British and more often female, and clonal diversity was possibly underestimated.

Only in-frame clones appear in the TCRdb table, and some are missing; sequencing was by immunoSEQ multiplex PCR. The data hold 100,000 to 120,000 clones, with about nine tenths observed a single time. This clone was observed once. Antigen specificity is unknown. The specimen was peripheral blood, collected 28 days after the second AZD1222 dose. The TCR originated in an adult who received the AZD1222 COVID-19 vaccine.

The CDR3: CASSPRPRDEQYF. CDR3 in DNA: TGTGCCAGCTCACCAAGGCCACGGGACGAGCAGTACTTC. The rearrangement joins TRBV18 to TRBJ2-7, with unresolved D. The CDR3 is 13 residues long. Germline V gene data show CDR1 as KGHSH and CDR2 as LQKENI. Trimming shortened V by 2 bases and J by 5 bases, and 10 bases separated the two germline ends.